This T cell receptor (beta chain) appears in the sequencing data of a study of control samples from healthy donors and cancer patients. Here immunoSEQ multiplex PCR was the method, and the copy in TCRdb shows in-frame clones only, minus some. The sample contains approximately 150,000 clones, roughly 90% of which appear only once. The CDR3 length is 14 residues. The V and J ends lost 3 bases and 0 bases respectively, with 8 bases between them. Germline lookup yields CDR1 LNHDA and CDR2 SQIVND (reference sequence). This sequence was found in a man aged 25-45 years in good health. The V and J genes are TRBV19 and TRBJ1-1; D remains unclear. The specimen was blood. CDR3 amino acids: CASSIDGVNTEAFF. Here the CDR3 DNA reads TGTGCCAGTAGTATCGATGGTGTGAACACTGAAGCTTTCTTT.